Listed here is a single T cell receptor beta chain. The antigen is undetermined. CDR1 and CDR2 from the germline V gene are MNHNS and SASEGT. The ends were cut back, 6 bases at V and 0 bases at J, with 15 bases in the middle. The CDR3 is 15 amino acids. The sample originates from a study of shared clonotypes between healthy human individuals. CD45RO-negative cells were positively selected for CCR7, leaving out terminally differentiated effector memory CD45RA+ cells. Recent acute infections and vaccinations were absent in the healthy HIV-negative adult donors. Study-wide points: Measured sharing among donors was expected to vary with sequencing depth. Generation probabilities of non-shared clonotypes were lower (relative to those shared by all four donors).

TCRdb's table, derived via immunoSEQ multiplex PCR, lists solely in-frame clones and lacks some. This table holds roughly 2,000,000 clones, around 96% found once. Sequencing was performed on naive CD8+ T cells sorted from blood. The chain couples TRBV6-1 to TRBJ2-7; D is unresolved. The clonotype was recovered from a man aged 18 to 29 in good health. CDR3: CASSLVSTGSYEQYF. CDR3 coding DNA: TGTGCCAGCAGCCTGGTCTCAACGGGCTCCTACGAGCAGTACTTC.